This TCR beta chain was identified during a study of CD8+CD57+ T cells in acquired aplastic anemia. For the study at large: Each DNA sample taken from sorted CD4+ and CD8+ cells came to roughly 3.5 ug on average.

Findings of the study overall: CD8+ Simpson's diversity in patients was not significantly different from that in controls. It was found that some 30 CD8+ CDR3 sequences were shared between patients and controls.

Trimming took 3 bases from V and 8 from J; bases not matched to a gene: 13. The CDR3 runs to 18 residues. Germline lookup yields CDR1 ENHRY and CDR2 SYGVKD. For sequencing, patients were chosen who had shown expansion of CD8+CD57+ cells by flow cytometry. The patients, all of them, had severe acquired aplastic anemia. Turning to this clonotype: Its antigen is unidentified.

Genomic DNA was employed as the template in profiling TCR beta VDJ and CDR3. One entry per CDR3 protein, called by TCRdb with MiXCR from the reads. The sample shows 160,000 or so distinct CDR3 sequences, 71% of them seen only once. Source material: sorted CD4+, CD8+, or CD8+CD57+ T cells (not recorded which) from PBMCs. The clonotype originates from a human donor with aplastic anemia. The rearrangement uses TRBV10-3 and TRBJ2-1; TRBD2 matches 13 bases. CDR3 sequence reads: CAISEKGGLAGLGDEQFF. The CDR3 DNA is TGTGCCATCAGTGAAAAGGGGGGACTAGCGGGATTGGGGGATGAGCAGTTCTTC.